The T cell receptor (beta chain) described here comes from a study of CD8+ T cells in alopecia areata. Turning to the study itself: Tofacitinib therapy took 6 to 18 months; 6 months off drug came after.

Extraction and reverse transcription of RNA yielded cDNA as the sequencing template. Libraries were prepared by immunoSEQ multiplex PCR; TCRdb keeps only in-frame clonotypes and omits some of them. The data hold 150,000 to 200,000 clones, with about 53% observed a single time. Regarding this clone: Its antigen is as yet unknown.

General study results and limits: Mice gave a clearer picture of TCR sharing than patients did, possibly for HLA-related reasons. Given one nonresponder, whether baseline CD8+ expansion relates to response remains uncertain.

The CDR3 length is 12 residues. Trimming shortened V by 4 bases and J by 1 base, and 7 bases separated the two germline ends. From germline, CDR1 is SQVTM and CDR2 ANQGSEA. The treatment: oral pan-JAK inhibitor, 5-10 mg twice daily. The receptor comes from a human donor with alopecia areata. Sample: CD8+ T cells sorted from blood, taken at week 24, from a patient treated with tofacitinib. The rearrangement uses TRBV29-1 and TRBJ1-1; no firm D call. CDR3: CSVGQSNTEAFF. CDR3 in DNA: TGCAGCGTTGGCCAGTCGAACACTGAAGCTTTCTTT.